This T cell receptor beta chain was obtained from a study of T cell responses to AZD1222 COVID-19 vaccine. Profiling relied on immunoSEQ multiplex PCR, and the TCRdb table lists in-frame clones only, not all of them. The data show about 110,000 clones, with approximately 91% seen just once and around 13% held by the top ten. General observations from the study: Spike-specific TCR breadth and depth went up after people got two AZD1222 doses. Repertoires were collected only later (after the peak T cell response had occurred). At baseline, seropositivity was found in only 6 or 7 AZD1222 recipients. Clonal diversity may have been underestimated in mostly white British donors.

Note on this clone: Antigen specificity is unknown.

The sequenced sample was peripheral blood, obtained on day 0 of MenACWY control vaccination. This clonotype originated in an adult in good health.

This CDR3 is CASADRGDGGSTFF. CDR3 in DNA: TGTGCCAGCGCGGACAGGGGTGACGGCGGAAGTACTTTCTTT. The rearrangement joins TRBV7-3 to TRBJ1-1; the match to TRBD1 covers 9 bases. V was pared by 8 bases and J by 12 bases, with 16 bases of the junction left unmatched. Germline lookup yields CDR1 SGHTA and CDR2 FQGTGA. There are 14 residues in the CDR3. Based on the CDR3 plus reference TRBV7-3 and TRBJ1-1, the full variable domain is GAGVSQTPSNKVTEKGKYVELRCDPISGHTALYWYRQSLGQGPEFLIYFQGTGAADDSGLPNDRFFAVRPEGSVSTLKIQRTERGDSAVYLCASADRGDGGSTFFGQGTRLTVV.